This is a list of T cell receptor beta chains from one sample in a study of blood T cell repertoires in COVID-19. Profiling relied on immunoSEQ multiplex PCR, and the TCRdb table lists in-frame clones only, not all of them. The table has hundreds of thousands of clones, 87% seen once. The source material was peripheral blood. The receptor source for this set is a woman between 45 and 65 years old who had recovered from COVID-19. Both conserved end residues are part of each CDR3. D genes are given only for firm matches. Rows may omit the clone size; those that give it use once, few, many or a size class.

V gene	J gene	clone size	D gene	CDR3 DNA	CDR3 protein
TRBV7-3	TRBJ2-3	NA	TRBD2	TGTGCCAGCAGCTCGGGACTAGCGGGAGTAGCAGATACGCAGTATTTT	CASSSGLAGVADTQYF
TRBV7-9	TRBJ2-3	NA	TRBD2	TGTGCCAGCAGCTTTCCGACTAGCGGTTATCCAGATACGCAGTATTTT	CASSFPTSGYPDTQYF
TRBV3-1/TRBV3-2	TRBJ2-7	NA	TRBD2	TGTGCCAGCAGCCAAGGCGGGAGATACTACGAGCAGTACTTC	CASSQGGRYYEQYF
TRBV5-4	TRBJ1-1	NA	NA	TGTGCCAGCAGCTTGGCCGGGTCACTTAAGAACACTGAAGCTTTCTTT	CASSLAGSLKNTEAFF
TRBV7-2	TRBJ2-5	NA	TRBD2	TGTGCCAGCAGCTCGGGACTAGCGGGAGTGGGGACCCAGTACTTC	CASSSGLAGVGTQYF
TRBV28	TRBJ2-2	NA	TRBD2	TGTGCCAGCAGTTTTCTAGCGGGGGGGTCTGCGTACACCGGGGAGCTGTTTTTT	CASSFLAGGSAYTGELFF
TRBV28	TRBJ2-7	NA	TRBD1	TGTGCCAGCAGGCCAACAGGGGTCCGCTACGAGCAGTACTTC	CASRPTGVRYEQYF
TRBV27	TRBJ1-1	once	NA	TGTGCCAGCAGTTTTCAGGCTTTCTTT	CASSFQAFF
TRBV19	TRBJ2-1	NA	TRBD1	TGTGCCAGTAGTATTCCAGGGGGCTCCTACAATGAGCAGTTCTTC	CASSIPGGSYNEQFF
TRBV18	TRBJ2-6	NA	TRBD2	TGTGCCAGCTCACCACGGACTAGCGGGGACTCTGGGGCCAACGTCCTGACTTTC	CASSPRTSGDSGANVLTF
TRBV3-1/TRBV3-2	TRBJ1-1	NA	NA	TGTGCCAGCAGCCAAGCCCTGCAGCGAGCTTTCTTT	CASSQALQRAFF
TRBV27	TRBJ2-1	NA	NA	TGTGCCAGCAGTCAAGACACCCGGTACAATGAGCAGTTCTTC	CASSQDTRYNEQFF
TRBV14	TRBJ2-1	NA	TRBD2	TGTGCCAGCAGCCAAGATCTAGGTGGGACTAGCGAGGGTGAGCAGTTCTTC	CASSQDLGGTSEGEQFF
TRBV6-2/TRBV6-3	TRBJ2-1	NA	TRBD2	TGTGCCAGCAGTCGACTAGCGTATAATGAGCAGTTCTTC	CASSRLAYNEQFF
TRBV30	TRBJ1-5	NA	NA	TGTGCCTTAGGCCGGGAGCCCCATCAGCCCCAGCATTTT	CALGREPHQPQHF
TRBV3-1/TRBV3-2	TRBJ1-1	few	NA	TGTGCCAGCAGCCAAGCTCCCCAGGTCATGAACACTGAAGCTTTCTTT	CASSQAPQVMNTEAFF
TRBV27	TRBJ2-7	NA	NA	TGTGCCAGCAGTTACGGGAGCGGAAGCTCCTACGAGCAGTACTTC	CASSYGSGSSYEQYF
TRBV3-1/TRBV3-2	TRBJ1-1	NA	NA	TGTGCCAGCAGCCAAGGAAACAGGGTAACTGAAGCTTTCTTT	CASSQGNRVTEAFF